This T cell receptor beta chain stems from a study of T cells in localized non-small cell lung cancer. Notes on the study in general: Heterogeneity remains possible because sequencing was limited to only one tumor region. Peak T cell clonality was found in uninvolved adjacent lung, exceeding tumor. A median of 57 clones ranked among the top 100 in tumor appeared in adjacent lung.

As for this clone: Its antigen remains unidentified.

Trimming removed 0 bases from V and 4 bases from J, with 14 bases in between. Germline CDR1 is MNHEY and CDR2 is SVGAGI. The CDR3 has 16 amino acids. Libraries were prepared by immunoSEQ multiplex PCR; TCRdb keeps only in-frame clonotypes and omits some of them. This sample has around 94,000 clones, with approximately 86% found just once. The sequence was collected from a man between 40 and 70 years old with stage I squamous cell lung carcinoma. The specimen comprised peripheral blood, sampled before any cancer treatment. The rearrangement joins TRBV6-5 to TRBJ2-3; perhaps TRBD2 as D (6 bases). The CDR3 reads CASSYSVGGRADTQYF. In DNA, the CDR3 is TGTGCCAGCAGTTACTCTGTCGGGGGACGGGCAGATACGCAGTATTTT.